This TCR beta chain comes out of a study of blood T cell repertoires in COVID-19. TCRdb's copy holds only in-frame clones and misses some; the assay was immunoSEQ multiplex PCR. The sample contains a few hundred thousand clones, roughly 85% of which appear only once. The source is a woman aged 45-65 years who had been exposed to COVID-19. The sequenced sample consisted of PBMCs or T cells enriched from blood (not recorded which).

CDR3 sequence reads: CASSLGRGWYNEQFF. The CDR3 nucleotides are TGTGCCAGCAGCTTAGGGCGGGGGTGGTACAATGAGCAGTTCTTC. The chain links TRBV7-2 to TRBJ2-1; 7 bases fit TRBD2. J gave up 4 bases and V 1 base, and 4 bases lay outside the gene matches. CDR1 and CDR2 (germline): SGHTA, FQGNSA. The CDR3 is 15 amino acids.